This TCR beta chain came from a study of blood T cell repertoires in COVID-19. Study context: The samples span acute and convalescent COVID-19 from the United States, Italy and Spain. In each case, the material was cDNA or gDNA derived from T cells, B-cell-depleted T cells, or PBMCs.

This clone has a handful of counts. One Seattle source followed patients from active infection through their disease course. The CDR3 loop spans 15 amino acids. V shed 5 bases, J shed 0 bases, and the junction held 4 bases outside the gene matches. Germline V lookup: CDR1 SGHAT, CDR2 FQDESV (reference sequence). In the original analysis: Nucleated cell number was recorded as an estimate derived from reference gene primer amplification. Sequencing was performed with immunoSEQ multiplex PCR; in TCRdb, only in-frame clones are kept and a portion is missing. The D gene and trimming were derived from the DNA, and the V and J assignments and clone size from that table. The sample comprises around 60,000 clones, about two thirds of which are singletons, and more than 4.5% rests with the top ten.

Sequenced material: peripheral blood. The rearrangement links TRBV11-1 to TRBJ2-1; TRBD1 agrees at 7 bases. The sequence derives from a woman in her seventies with COVID-19, enrolled during active disease. In nucleotides, the CDR3 is TGTGCCAGCAGCGGGGACAGCAGCTCCTACAATGAGCAGTTCTTC. Its translation is CASSGDSSSYNEQFF.